This paragraph covers one T cell receptor beta chain sequence. One junction end does not reproduce the germline sequence, and a read error may be involved. Germline values: CDR1 KGHSH, CDR2 LQKENI. This CDR3 is built from 15 residues. Original analysis: Cell counts per sample came from amplifying reference gene primers. Here immunoSEQ multiplex PCR was the method, and the copy in TCRdb shows in-frame clones only, minus some. V, J and clone size derive from that table, while D and trimming were established from the DNA sequence. The data show some 180,000 clones, with about 88% seen just once and roughly 2% held by the top ten. This sample was taken from a study of blood T cell repertoires in COVID-19. Study information: Sites in the United States, Italy and Spain provided acute and convalescent COVID-19 samples. T cells, B-cell-depleted T cells, or PBMCs provided the cDNA or gDNA that served as material.

This rearrangement joins TRBV18 to TRBJ1-2, with a weak D call TRBD1 (6 bases). This receptor was obtained from a man aged 50 to 60 who had recovered from COVID-19. The sequenced sample was peripheral blood. The DNA for the CDR3 is TGTGCCAGCTCACCAAGATCACAGGGTAACAATGGCTACACCTTC. Translated, it gives CASSPRSQGNNGYTF.